The 2 T cell receptor beta chains below all came from one sample that was sequenced in a study of blood T cell repertoires in COVID-19. Sequencing was performed with immunoSEQ multiplex PCR; in TCRdb, only in-frame clones are kept and a portion is missing. The sample lists hundreds of thousands of clones; roughly 85% were seen once. Sequenced: PBMCs or T cells enriched from blood (not recorded which). These TCRs come from a woman aged 40 to 55 with acute COVID-19.

The V and J genes are TRBV5-1 and TRBJ2-2, with D possibly matching TRBD2 (6 bases). With 6 bases removed from V and 6 bases from J, the gap between germline ends came to 21 bases. This CDR3 is 16 amino acids long. The germline V gene has CDR1 SGHRS and CDR2 YFSETQ. CDR3 protein: CASNLHSGAASGELFF. For the CDR3, the DNA is TGCGCCAGCAACCTCCATAGCGGAGCTGCCTCCGGGGAGCTGTTTTTT.

This clone has only one observation. The chain is built from TRBV9 and TRBJ1-2; perhaps TRBD1 as D (5 bases). CDR1 is SGDLS, CDR2 YYNGEE, per germline. V dropped 1 base and J dropped 1 base, with 11 bases sitting between them. This CDR3 contains 15 residues. The CDR3 DNA follows: TGTGCCAGCAGCGTACGGGAGGGACTTAACTATGGCTACACCTTC. Its protein is CASSVREGLNYGYTF.